This is a list of T cell receptor beta chains from one sample in a study of cytomegalovirus exposure and HLA in healthy donors. The method was immunoSEQ multiplex PCR; TCRdb's version includes in-frame clones alone and lacks a portion of them. Of around 120,000 clones listed, under 80% are singletons. Material: PBMCs. All receptors come from a man aged 55 to 70 in good health and CMV-seropositive. Each CDR3 is given with its conserved first and last residue. Each record gives: CDR3 DNA, CDR3 protein, V gene, clone size, J gene, D gene. A D gene is named only where the DNA matches it firmly. A row's size may be missing; if present it is once, few, many or a size class.

DNA: TGTGCCAGCAGCTTAGAACAGACCTTTAGTTCAGATACGCAGTATTTT
CDR3: CASSLEQTFSSDTQYF
V: TRBV7-9
size: few
J: TRBJ2-3
D: .

DNA: TGTGCCAGCAGTTACGGGCCCTTGGCGGGAAACACCATATATTTT
CDR3: CASSYGPLAGNTIYF
V: TRBV6-6
size: .
J: TRBJ1-3
D: .

DNA: TGTGCCTGGAGGTCCCGGCCAGGGATCTCCTACGAGCAGTACTTC
CDR3: CAWRSRPGISYEQYF
V: TRBV30
size: .
J: TRBJ2-7
D: .

DNA: TGCGCCAGCAGCCCCATCCAGGTGTTGCAGGGGGCAGTCCACGAGCAGTACTTC
CDR3: CASSPIQVLQGAVHEQYF
V: TRBV4-1
size: few
J: TRBJ2-7
D: TRBD1

DNA: TGTGCCAGCAGCTCCCTCCGGACAGGCGTGAACACTGAAGCTTTCTTT
CDR3: CASSSLRTGVNTEAFF
V: TRBV7-9
size: .
J: TRBJ1-1
D: TRBD1

DNA: TGTGCCAGCAAAGACAGGGAAGGACCCTATGGCTACACCTTC
CDR3: CASKDREGPYGYTF
V: TRBV2
size: .
J: TRBJ1-2
D: TRBD1

DNA: TGTGCCAGCAGTACTTCTCTAGCGACTGAGCAGTTCTTC
CDR3: CASSTSLATEQFF
V: TRBV28
size: .
J: TRBJ2-1
D: .

DNA: TGTGCCAGCAGCTTAGAAAGGGGATCTGAAGCTTTCTTT
CDR3: CASSLERGSEAFF
V: TRBV11-3
size: .
J: TRBJ1-1
D: .

DNA: TGTGCCAGCAGCTTCGGGACAGTAGTTTCTAATAGCAATCAGCCCCAGCATTTT
CDR3: CASSFGTVVSNSNQPQHF
V: TRBV7-8
size: .
J: TRBJ1-5
D: TRBD1

DNA: TGTGCCAGCAGCTTTTCGGGGGGGGATTCACCCCTCCACTTT
CDR3: CASSFSGGDSPLHF
V: TRBV5-5
size: .
J: TRBJ1-6
D: .

DNA: TGTGCCAGCAGCTTAGCGACCGGGACAGATTCCTACGAGCAGTACTTC
CDR3: CASSLATGTDSYEQYF
V: TRBV7-9
size: once
J: TRBJ2-7
D: TRBD1

DNA: TGTGCCAGCAGCGCTTCCGGGACAGGGACCTATGGCTACACCTTC
CDR3: CASSASGTGTYGYTF
V: TRBV9
size: .
J: TRBJ1-2
D: TRBD1

DNA: TGCGCCAGCAGCTTGGGAATAGCCGCAGGGAATCAGCCCCAGCATTTT
CDR3: CASSLGIAAGNQPQHF
V: TRBV5-1
size: few
J: TRBJ1-5
D: .

DNA: TGTGCCAGCAGCACCCTTTACGAGAGCTCCTACAATGAGCAGTTCTTC
CDR3: CASSTLYESSYNEQFF
V: TRBV7-8
size: .
J: TRBJ2-1
D: .

DNA: TGTGCCAGCACATCAGGGGTCGAGACCCAGTACTTC
CDR3: CASTSGVETQYF
V: TRBV28
size: few
J: TRBJ2-5
D: .

DNA: TGTGCCTGGTCGGGGGGAGGCGATGGCTACACCTTC
CDR3: CAWSGGGDGYTF
V: TRBV30
size: .
J: TRBJ1-2
D: .

DNA: TGTGCCAGCAGCCGGATACAGGGAGAAGCTTTCTTT
CDR3: CASSRIQGEAFF
V: TRBV7-9
size: .
J: TRBJ1-1
D: .

DNA: TGTGCCAGCAGCCCCGGACAGGGGAATTACAATGAGCAGTTCTTC
CDR3: CASSPGQGNYNEQFF
V: TRBV6-6
size: .
J: TRBJ2-1
D: TRBD1

DNA: TGCGCCAGCAGTTTTGGGGGGGCGGGAAACACTGAAGCTTTCTTT
CDR3: CASSFGGAGNTEAFF
V: TRBV5-1
size: once
J: TRBJ1-1
D: .

DNA: TGTGCCAGCAGTTCGGGACAGGGGGGCCACAATGAGCAGTTCTTC
CDR3: CASSSGQGGHNEQFF
V: TRBV6-5
size: .
J: TRBJ2-1
D: TRBD1

DNA: TGTGCCAGCAGTGTCATCCCCGGGAACACTGAAGCTTTCTTT
CDR3: CASSVIPGNTEAFF
V: TRBV6-1
size: .
J: TRBJ1-1
D: .

DNA: TGCGCCAGCGCACAAACTAGCCTAGAGACCCAGTACTTC
CDR3: CASAQTSLETQYF
V: TRBV5-1
size: .
J: TRBJ2-5
D: .

DNA: TGTGCCTGGGCCAGGACAGGGTGGAGAGATGAGCAGTTCTTC
CDR3: CAWARTGWRDEQFF
V: TRBV30
size: .
J: TRBJ2-1
D: TRBD1

DNA: TGTGCCAGTAGTACCGCGGGATGGTTAATGGCTTTCTTT
CDR3: CASSTAGWLMAFF
V: TRBV19
size: once
J: TRBJ1-1
D: .

DNA: TGTGCCAGCAGCCCCGGACAGGGGGGGTACACTGAAGCTTTCTTT
CDR3: CASSPGQGGYTEAFF
V: TRBV7-2
size: .
J: TRBJ1-1
D: TRBD1

DNA: TGTGCCAGTAGTATAGACACTAGAGGACAGCTCCAGCATTTT
CDR3: CASSIDTRGQLQHF
V: TRBV19
size: .
J: TRBJ1-5
D: .

DNA: TGCGCCAGCAGTGCTCACAGGGGGCAAGGTGACGAGCAGTACTTC
CDR3: CASSAHRGQGDEQYF
V: TRBV10-1
size: .
J: TRBJ2-7
D: TRBD1

DNA: TGTGCCAGCAGCTCGCTGGACAGGGCGGGACATAGCACAGATACGCAGTATTTT
CDR3: CASSSLDRAGHSTDTQYF
V: TRBV7-9
size: .
J: TRBJ2-3
D: TRBD1